This T cell receptor beta chain was captured in a study of identifying expanded T cells in peripheral blood. This clone was counted many times. Profiled with immunoSEQ multiplex PCR; TCRdb holds only in-frame clones, not every one. This sample has some 120,000 clones, with over 65% found just once. Per germline, CDR1 MNHNS and CDR2 SASEGT. This CDR3 has 13 residues. Trimming removed 5 bases from V and 6 bases from J, with 13 bases in between. The chain uses TRBV6-1 and TRBJ1-1; a weak D match, TRBD1 (5 bases). Sequenced material: blood. The clonotype was recovered from a person aged 18 to 75 in good health. As DNA, the CDR3 is TGTGCCAGCAGTAGCATCCAGGGTGCTGAAGCTTTCTTT. Its translation is CASSSIQGAEAFF.